These 22 T cell receptor beta chains share one sample of origin, sequenced in a study of blood T cell repertoires in COVID-19 (dated by TCRdb to 2018 to 2021). To prepare the library, the immunoSEQ multiplex PCR assay was applied. The table was pulled from immuneACCESS by TCRdb, which kept in-frame rearrangements only. Such tables lose some clones; where checked, under half of the loss comes from unresolved V genes, and the rest has no known cause. The sample table shows 150,000 to 200,000 clones, and 87% are seen once. The top ten hold over 4.5% of the sample. The sequenced sample was peripheral blood. The source is a human donor in a cohort sampled during active COVID-19.

V gene TRBV2 combines with J gene TRBJ1-6, with D tentatively TRBD1 (5 bases). The CDR3 runs 14 residues. CDR1 SNHLY and CDR2 FYNNEI come from the germline V gene. V dropped 6 bases and J dropped 9 bases, with 15 bases sitting between them. The CDR3 sequence: CASRETGGGSPLHF. Here the CDR3 DNA reads TGTGCCAGCAGAGAGACCGGGGGGGGTTCACCCCTCCACTTT.

This chain uses TRBV6-6 with TRBJ2-7; D may be TRBD1 (6 bases). The CDR3 sequence is 14 residues long. The germline V gene encodes CDR1 MNHNY and CDR2 SVGAGI (reference sequence). V lost 7 bases and J 4 bases, leaving 17 bases between the germline ends. CDR3 nucleotide sequence: TGTGCCAGCAACGCCGGGACATCCCTTTACGAGCAGTACTTC. Translating it yields CASNAGTSLYEQYF.

In its sample, this clone was seen a few times. The chain is built from TRBV5-1 and TRBJ2-2, with a weak D call TRBD2 (5 bases). The CDR3 sequence is 14 residues long. CDR1 SGHRS and CDR2 YFSETQ come from the germline V gene. V lost 2 bases and J lost 6, with 11 bases in between. The CDR3 DNA reads as TGCGCCAGCAGCTTTAGCGCTGGATCCGGGGAGCTGTTTTTT. Its protein product is CASSFSAGSGELFF.

The CDR3 spells CASSYPTESGVYNEQFF. CDR3 bases: TGTGCCAGCAGTTACCCGACAGAGAGCGGGGTTTACAATGAGCAGTTCTTC. The chain recombines TRBV6-2 or TRBV6-3 with TRBJ2-1, with 7 positions matching TRBD2. In germline, CDR1 is MNHEY, CDR2 SVGEGT. V shed 2 bases, J shed 4 bases, and the junction held 11 bases outside the gene matches. The CDR3 runs 17 residues.

DNA for the CDR3: TGTGCCAGCAGCTTGAGGGCAGGGGTTTATAGCAATCAGCCCCAGCATTTT. Amino acid sequence: CASSLRAGVYSNQPQHF. The rearrangement joins TRBV5-8 to TRBJ1-5; the D gene is possibly TRBD1 (6 bases). Trimming shortened V by 1 base and J by 0 bases, and 14 bases separated the two germline ends. The CDR3 runs to 17 residues. CDR1 is SGHTS and CDR2 is YDEGEE in the germline V gene.

The chain combines TRBV27 with TRBJ2-7; possibly TRBD2 for D (6 bases). This CDR3 is built from 16 residues. Trimming pared 5 bases from V and 4 bases from J, leaving 21 bases between. CDR1 is MNHEY, CDR2 SMNVEV, per germline (reference sequence). The CDR3 sequence is CASSPSLSGSRYEQYF. The CDR3 region has the DNA TGTGCCAGCAGTCCTTCGTTGAGCGGGTCCCGGTACGAGCAGTACTTC.

The chain combines TRBV28 with TRBJ1-5; 10 bases fit TRBD1. Germline trimming cut 7 bases from V and 6 bases from J; bases unmatched to any gene: 15. CDR1 and CDR2 (germline): MDHEN, SYDVKM. The CDR3 runs 17 residues. CDR3 loop: CASNQPSRQGAAQPQHF. The CDR3 DNA follows: TGTGCCAGCAACCAACCTTCCCGACAGGGGGCGGCTCAGCCCCAGCATTTT.

The chain uses TRBV10-3 and TRBJ2-3; D perhaps matches TRBD1 (6 bases). CDR3 length: 14 amino acids. V lost 2 bases to trimming and J lost 6 bases, with 12 bases between them. Germline lookup yields CDR1 ENHRY and CDR2 SYGVKD. CDR3 loop: CAISEGQGPDTQYF. In nucleotides, the CDR3 is TGTGCCATCAGTGAGGGGCAGGGGCCGGATACGCAGTATTTT.

The chain couples TRBV24-1 to TRBJ2-7; TRBD2 agrees at 9 bases. V shed 0 bases and J 3 bases; nucleotides not matched to a gene: 2. Germline values: CDR1 KGHDR, CDR2 SFDVKD. The CDR3 has 15 residues. Here the CDR3 DNA reads TGTGCCACCAGTGATTTGCGTAGCGGGAGCTACGAGCAGTACTTC. It codes for CATSDLRSGSYEQYF.

The chain combines TRBV19 with TRBJ1-1, with D maybe TRBD1 (5 bases). Germline V gene lookup returns CDR1 LNHDA and CDR2 SQIVND (reference sequence). The CDR3 length is 16 residues. The germline V and J ends were trimmed by 1 base and 1 base, with 13 bases remaining between them. DNA of the CDR3: TGTGCCAGTAGTATAGGATACCGGGGGAAGAACACTGAAGCTTTCTTT. Its protein is CASSIGYRGKNTEAFF.

Only one count was recorded for this clone. The chain has TRBV28 and TRBJ2-1; weak D call: TRBD1 (6 bases). The V end was cut by 6 bases, the J end by 4 bases, with 13 bases between. The V gene's germline CDR1 is MDHEN and CDR2 SYDVKM. This CDR3 region has 14 residues. The CDR3 bases are TGTGCCAGCAGGAAAACAGGGAAATACAATGAGCAGTTCTTC. It is translated as CASRKTGKYNEQFF.

The chain joins TRBV18 to TRBJ2-7; TRBD2 agrees at 8 bases. CDR1 and CDR2 from the germline V gene are KGHSH and LQKENI. CDR3 size: 15 residues. V dropped 3 bases and J dropped 2; count of bases not matched to a gene: 6. CDR3 region: CASSPETSAAYEQYF. The CDR3 DNA is TGTGCCAGCTCACCTGAGACTAGCGCTGCCTACGAGCAGTACTTC.

The gene calls are TRBV7-3 and TRBJ1-2; no clear D gene. Germline values: CDR1 SGHTA, CDR2 FQGTGA. The V end lost 2 bases, the J end lost 5 bases, and 9 bases lay between the germline ends. This CDR3 is 13 amino acids long. The CDR3 DNA is TGTGCCAGCAGCTTATCGGGGAGTTATGGCTACACCTTC. This encodes CASSLSGSYGYTF.

The rearrangement uses TRBV13 and TRBJ1-1, with D perhaps TRBD1 (6 bases). CDR1 is PRHDT and CDR2 is FYEKMQ in the germline V gene (reference sequence). Trimming took off 3 bases at V and 3 bases at J, with 14 bases between the two ends. The CDR3 is made up of 15 amino acids. CDR3 sequence reads: CASSLYRGAYTEAFF. CDR3 sequence (DNA): TGTGCCAGCAGCTTGTATCGGGGGGCTTACACTGAAGCTTTCTTT.

This clone was observed a few times. The gene calls are TRBV5-1 and TRBJ2-7; 8 bases are shared with TRBD1. Germline CDR1 SGHRS, CDR2 YFSETQ. V lost 4 bases, J lost 1 base, and 10 bases stayed unmatched. The CDR3 length is 16 residues. In DNA form, the CDR3 reads TGCGCCAGCAGCCAAGCCCCGGACAGGGCTTCCTACGAGCAGTACTTC. Translating it yields CASSQAPDRASYEQYF.

V and J are TRBV20-1 and TRBJ1-1; D is undetermined. This CDR3 region has 13 residues. The germline V gene has CDR1 DFQATT and CDR2 SNEGSKA (reference sequence). Trimming shortened V by 3 bases and J by 0 bases, and 8 bases separated the two germline ends. In nucleotides, the CDR3 is TGCAGTGCTAGTGCACACGTGAACACTGAAGCTTTCTTT. Protein product: CSASAHVNTEAFF.

The rearrangement uses TRBV21-1 and TRBJ2-7; the table names TRBD1, a call not compared with the DNA. TRBV21-1 is noted as a pseudogene. The length of the CDR3 is 14 residues. Here the CDR3 DNA reads TGTGCCAGCAGCCCCCGGACAGTTTCTTACGAGCAGTACTTC. Protein: CASSPRTVSYEQYF.

V and J are TRBV5-6 and TRBJ1-3; D possibly corresponds to TRBD1 (6 bases). Germline values: CDR1 SGHDT, CDR2 YYEEEE. V lost 2 bases, J lost 7 bases, and 19 bases lay in between. The length of the CDR3 is 16 residues. The CDR3 spells CASSFETGRAGNTIYF. The DNA for the CDR3 is TGTGCCAGCAGCTTCGAGACAGGTCGAGCCGGGAACACCATATATTTT.

The chain employs TRBV6-5 and TRBJ2-7; D is possibly TRBD1 (6 bases). Germline loops: CDR1 MNHEY, CDR2 SVGAGI. Trimming removed 7 bases from V and 6 bases from J, with 19 bases in between. CDR3 length: 14 residues. The chain's CDR3 is CASIPRIGQPEQYF. DNA for the CDR3: TGTGCCAGCATCCCCCGGATCGGACAGCCCGAGCAGTACTTC.

V usage is TRBV27 and J usage is TRBJ2-7, with 7 bases lining up with TRBD1. The germline V gene encodes CDR1 MNHEY and CDR2 SMNVEV (reference sequence). V shed 4 bases and J 1 base; nucleotides not matched to a gene: 4. The CDR3 extends over 14 amino acids. The CDR3 is CASSSPGQSYEQYF. Here the CDR3 DNA reads TGTGCCAGCAGTTCCCCGGGACAGTCCTACGAGCAGTACTTC.

The chain links TRBV29-1 to TRBJ2-1; 9 bases fit TRBD2. After removal of 4 bases from V and 8 bases from J, the junction contained 9 bases not matched to a gene. The CDR3 consists of 14 residues. CDR1 is SQVTM, CDR2 ANQGSEA, per germline. The CDR3 sequence is CSVVEREVWDEQFF. The CDR3 nucleotides are TGCAGCGTTGTGGAGCGGGAGGTTTGGGATGAGCAGTTCTTC.

The chain has TRBV9 and TRBJ1-3; 7 bases agree with TRBD1. This CDR3 region has 14 residues. Germline values: CDR1 SGDLS, CDR2 YYNGEE. The V segment lost 3 bases and the J segment 3 bases; nucleotides outside the gene matches: 3. The CDR3 loop reads CASSDRTGGNTIYF. CDR3 sequence (DNA): TGTGCCAGCAGCGACCGGACAGGTGGAAACACCATATATTTT.